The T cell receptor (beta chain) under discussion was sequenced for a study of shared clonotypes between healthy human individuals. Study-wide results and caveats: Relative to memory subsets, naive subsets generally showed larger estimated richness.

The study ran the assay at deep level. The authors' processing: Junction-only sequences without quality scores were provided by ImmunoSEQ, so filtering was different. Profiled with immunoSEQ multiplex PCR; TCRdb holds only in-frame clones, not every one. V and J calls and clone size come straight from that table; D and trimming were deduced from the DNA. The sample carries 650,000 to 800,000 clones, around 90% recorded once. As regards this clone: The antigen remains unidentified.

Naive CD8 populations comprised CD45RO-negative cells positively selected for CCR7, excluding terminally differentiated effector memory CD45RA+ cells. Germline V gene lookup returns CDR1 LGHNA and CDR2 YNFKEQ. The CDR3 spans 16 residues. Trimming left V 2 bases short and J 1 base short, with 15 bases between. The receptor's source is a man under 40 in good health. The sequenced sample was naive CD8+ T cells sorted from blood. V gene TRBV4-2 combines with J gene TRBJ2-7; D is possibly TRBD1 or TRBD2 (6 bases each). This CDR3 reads CASSQPSETGSYEQYF. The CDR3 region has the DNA TGTGCCAGCAGCCAACCTAGCGAAACAGGGTCCTACGAGCAGTACTTC.